The 23 T cell receptor beta chains listed next were all sequenced from one sample in a study of T cells expressing NK-cell markers. TCRdb reworked the 5' RACE reads into one entry per CDR3 protein, no DNA. The sample holds 550,000 or so distinct CDR3 sequences. Source material: blood T cells: a sorted CD56 or NKG2C T cell subset, CD4+ or CD8+ T cells, or bulk PBMC T cells (not recorded which). All receptors derive from a man younger than 35 in good health.

V and J are TRBV15 and TRBJ1-2; TCRdb outputs TRBD1, but without DNA this stays unchecked. This CDR3 is built from 14 residues. Germline assignment: CDR1 LNHNV and CDR2 YYDKDF (reference sequence). Here the CDR3 reads CATSNGTGNYGYTF.

The V and J genes are TRBV12-5 and TRBJ2-3; TCRdb names TRBD2, which stays unverified in the absence of DNA. Germline lookup yields CDR1 LGHNT and CDR2 FRNRAP. The CDR3 length is 17 residues. The CDR3: CASGLVVGEWGTDTQYF.

The chain uses TRBV12-3 or TRBV12-4 and TRBJ1-4; TCRdb proposes TRBD1, but this gene call is untestable without DNA. This CDR3 region has 12 residues. The CDR3 spells CASSPGDGPLFF.

V and J are TRBV12-5 and TRBJ2-2; absent DNA, TCRdb's TRBD1 call cannot be checked. The germline CDR1 and CDR2 sequences are LGHNT and FRNRAP. The CDR3 is 15 residues long. The CDR3 sequence is CATSTGDSNTGELFF.

The chain recombines TRBV7-6 with TRBJ1-6; with no DNA, the TCRdb D assignment of TRBD1 cannot be verified. The CDR3 loop spans 19 amino acids. Germline loops: CDR1 SGHVS, CDR2 FNYEAQ. The CDR3 loop reads CASSLAQGIQGRGNSPLHF.

This rearrangement joins TRBV4-1 to TRBJ2-1; TCRdb returns TRBD2, unconfirmable since there is no DNA. Germline V gene sequence: CDR1 MGHRA, CDR2 YSYEKL. The length of the CDR3 is 16 residues. CDR3 sequence: CASSQEWTSGNHEQFF.

The chain has TRBV29-1 and TRBJ2-7; the D call of TRBD1 rests on TCRdb alone, since no DNA is present to check it. This CDR3 has 12 amino acids. In germline, CDR1 is SQVTM, CDR2 ANQGSEA. The CDR3 region is CSVPSQGGEQYF.

The CDR3 region is CASSITGTRSTDTQYF. This rearrangement joins TRBV19 to TRBJ2-3; the D call of TRBD1 rests on TCRdb alone, since no DNA is present to check it. The CDR3 length is 16 residues. Germline CDR1 and CDR2: LNHDA and SQIVND (reference sequence).

V usage is TRBV12-3 or TRBV12-4 and J usage is TRBJ1-1; TCRdb calls TRBD1, which cannot be checked without DNA. This CDR3 has 12 amino acids. CDR3 residues: CASSSRGLRAFF.

The genes are TRBV30 and TRBJ2-2; TCRdb returns TRBD2, unconfirmable since there is no DNA. CDR1 is GTSNPN, CDR2 SVGIG, per germline (reference sequence). The CDR3 totals 16 residues. CDR3 in amino acids: CAWSVLRTTHTGELFF. Based on the CDR3 plus reference TRBV30 and TRBJ2-2, the full variable domain is SQTIHQWPATLVQPVGSPLSLECTVEGTSNPNLYWYRQAAGRGLQLLFYSVGIGQISSEVPQNLSASRPQDRQFILSSKKLLLSDSGFYLCAWSVLRTTHTGELFFGEGSRLTVL.

The CDR3 reads CASSFELAGGPSGELFF. The chain couples TRBV13 to TRBJ2-2; TCRdb outputs TRBD2, but without DNA this stays unchecked. This CDR3 has 17 residues. Germline values: CDR1 PRHDT, CDR2 FYEKMQ (reference sequence).

The chain is built from TRBV4-2 and TRBJ2-7; there is no DNA to check the TCRdb D call of TRBD1. Germline V lookup: CDR1 LGHNA, CDR2 YNFKEQ. The CDR3 sequence is 16 residues long. CDR3 residues: CASSTFLGTGVDEQYF.

The V and J genes are TRBV24-1 and TRBJ2-1. The CDR3 has 15 amino acids. Per the germline V gene, CDR1 is KGHDR and CDR2 is SFDVKD. The CDR3 is CATMKAGDSYNEQFF.

V is TRBV7-9 and J is TRBJ2-1. From germline, CDR1 is SEHNR and CDR2 FQNEAQ (reference sequence). The CDR3 consists of 14 residues. Here the CDR3 reads CAIESGSPHNEQFF.

This sequence joins TRBV5-1 and TRBJ2-2. The CDR3 runs 14 residues. Germline V CDR1 and CDR2: SGHRS, YFSETQ. CDR3 residues: CASMQVQNTGELFF.

This chain links TRBV10-3 with TRBJ2-1; as DNA is missing, the TRBD2 call by TCRdb cannot be tested. In germline, CDR1 is ENHRY, CDR2 SYGVKD. The CDR3 is 13 residues long. CDR3 sequence: CAISVPSENEQFF.

This rearrangement joins TRBV12-3 or TRBV12-4 to TRBJ1-4; absent DNA, TCRdb's TRBD1 call cannot be checked. This CDR3 is built from 14 residues. The CDR3 is CASRLSPGEKKLFF.

The chain couples TRBV10-3 to TRBJ2-3; TCRdb designates TRBD2, a call that cannot be tested without DNA. The germline CDR1 and CDR2 sequences are ENHRY and SYGVKD. This CDR3 comprises 14 residues. This chain's CDR3 is CAISHGGPEDTQYF.

The chain couples TRBV4-2 to TRBJ2-3; checking the TCRdb D call of TRBD1 is not possible without DNA. This CDR3 has 18 residues. Germline CDR1 is LGHNA and CDR2 is YNFKEQ. The CDR3 region is CASSQGGQGWRGTDTQYF.

The V gene is TRBV12-3 or TRBV12-4, the J gene TRBJ2-1; lacking DNA, the TRBD2 call made by TCRdb goes unchecked. This CDR3 is built from 15 residues. CDR3 loop: CASRGGGGIGDEQFF.

V is TRBV20-1 and J is TRBJ2-6; TCRdb outputs TRBD1, but without DNA this stays unchecked. Germline CDR1 reads DFQATT; CDR2 reads SNEGSKA (reference sequence). The CDR3 contains 15 residues. This CDR3 reads CSAPGHPSGANVLTF.

V and J are TRBV7-2 and TRBJ2-1; the D gene TCRdb calls, TRBD1, cannot be checked with no DNA. Per the germline V gene, CDR1 is SGHTA and CDR2 is FQGNSA. This CDR3 region has 16 residues. The CDR3 loop is CASRGGSGRAYNEQFF.

This chain connects TRBV16 to TRBJ1-1. The CDR3 extends over 12 amino acids. Per the germline V gene, CDR1 is KGHSY and CDR2 is FQNENV. CDR3 protein: CASSIDRTEAFF.